A selection of T cell receptor beta chains follows, all from one sample in a study of PD-1 blockade in classical Hodgkin lymphoma. Assay used: immunoSEQ multiplex PCR; TCRdb lists only in-frame clones, some missing. The data contain approximately 30,000 clones, 70% to 90% of them singletons. The sample in question was peripheral blood mononuclear cells (PBMCs), obtained before the second cycle of nivolumab. The receptor source for this set is a human donor with classical Hodgkin lymphoma. The CDR3 runs from the conserved cysteine through the conserved F or W. Fields, in order: V gene, clone size, D gene, J gene, CDR3 length, CDR3 protein, CDR3 DNA. The D gene is left open where the match is weak. Clone size is given for some rows only: seen once, a few or many times, or a class if the clone is expanded.

v_gene: TRBV9; abundance: -; d_gene: -; j_gene: TRBJ2-2; len: 13; CDR3aa: CASSVTGIGELFF; CDR3nt: TGTGCCAGCAGCGTAACGGGCATCGGGGAGCTGTTTTTT
v_gene: TRBV23-1; abundance: -; d_gene: TRBD1; j_gene: TRBJ2-4; len: 16; CDR3aa: CASSQSGQRGINIQYF; CDR3nt: TGCGCCAGCAGTCAATCGGGACAGAGGGGGATAAACATTCAGTACTTC
v_gene: TRBV20-1; abundance: once; d_gene: -; j_gene: TRBJ2-7; len: 11; CDR3aa: CSARDIREQYF; CDR3nt: TGCAGTGCTAGAGATATCAGAGAGCAGTACTTC
v_gene: TRBV28; abundance: -; d_gene: -; j_gene: TRBJ2-2; len: 12; CDR3aa: CASSWTASGLFF; CDR3nt: TGTGCCAGCAGTTGGACTGCTAGTGGGCTGTTTTTT
v_gene: TRBV11-3; abundance: medium-sized; d_gene: -; j_gene: TRBJ2-1; len: 19; CDR3aa: CASSFPASDEASSYNEQFF; CDR3nt: TGTGCCAGCAGCTTTCCAGCCTCGGACGAGGCCAGCTCCTACAATGAGCAGTTCTTC
v_gene: TRBV7-2; abundance: -; d_gene: -; j_gene: TRBJ2-1; len: 13; CDR3aa: CASSLERYNEQFF; CDR3nt: TGTGCCAGCAGCTTAGAGCGGTACAATGAGCAGTTCTTC
v_gene: TRBV7-6; abundance: -; d_gene: TRBD2; j_gene: TRBJ2-3; len: 17; CDR3aa: CASSQGTSGSQIDTQYF; CDR3nt: TGTGCCAGCAGCCAAGGGACTAGCGGGAGTCAGATAGATACGCAGTATTTT
v_gene: TRBV11-2; abundance: -; d_gene: TRBD1; j_gene: TRBJ1-1; len: 15; CDR3aa: CASSLGAGGNTEAFF; CDR3nt: TGTGCCAGCAGCTTAGGGGCAGGGGGGAACACTGAAGCTTTCTTT
v_gene: TRBV7-3; abundance: -; d_gene: -; j_gene: TRBJ2-2; len: 14; CDR3aa: CASSLSPNTGGLFF; CDR3nt: TGTGCCAGCAGCTTAAGTCCAAACACCGGGGGGCTGTTTTTT
v_gene: TRBV28; abundance: -; d_gene: -; j_gene: TRBJ2-5; len: 15; CDR3aa: CASSLGLMGPGTQYF; CDR3nt: TGTGCCAGCAGTTTAGGGTTGATGGGGCCAGGGACCCAGTACTTC
v_gene: TRBV4-2; abundance: -; d_gene: TRBD2; j_gene: TRBJ2-3; len: 18; CDR3aa: CASSQALSSGDRTDTQYF; CDR3nt: TGTGCCAGCAGCCAAGCCCTCTCGAGCGGGGACCGCACAGATACGCAGTATTTT
v_gene: TRBV7-2; abundance: -; d_gene: -; j_gene: TRBJ1-5; len: 14; CDR3aa: CASSWDTSNQPQHF; CDR3nt: TGTGCCAGCAGCTGGGACACGTCCAATCAGCCCCAGCATTTT
v_gene: TRBV7-9; abundance: -; d_gene: -; j_gene: TRBJ2-1; len: 12; CDR3aa: CASSLYYNEQFF; CDR3nt: TGTGCCAGCAGCTTATATTACAATGAGCAGTTCTTC
v_gene: TRBV6-6; abundance: -; d_gene: -; j_gene: TRBJ1-2; len: 15; CDR3aa: CASSYARETNYGYTF; CDR3nt: TGTGCCAGCAGTTACGCGAGGGAAACTAACTATGGCTACACCTTC
v_gene: TRBV6-1; abundance: -; d_gene: -; j_gene: TRBJ1-5; len: 13; CDR3aa: CASSAEGHQPQHF; CDR3nt: TGTGCCAGCAGTGCAGAGGGCCATCAGCCCCAGCATTTT
v_gene: TRBV28; abundance: few; d_gene: -; j_gene: TRBJ2-7; len: 13; CDR3aa: CASSSRGPYEQYF; CDR3nt: TGTGCCAGCAGTTCAAGAGGTCCCTACGAGCAGTACTTC
v_gene: TRBV28; abundance: -; d_gene: TRBD1; j_gene: TRBJ1-6; len: 16; CDR3aa: CASSLLQTGGNSPLHF; CDR3nt: TGTGCCAGCAGTTTGCTCCAGACAGGGGGCAATTCACCCCTCCACTTT
v_gene: TRBV6-5; abundance: once; d_gene: TRBD1; j_gene: TRBJ2-2; len: 14; CDR3aa: CASSRDRATGELFF; CDR3nt: TGTGCCAGCAGCCGGGACAGGGCCACCGGGGAGCTGTTTTTT
v_gene: TRBV4-3; abundance: -; d_gene: -; j_gene: TRBJ1-3; len: 14; CDR3aa: CASSQVGSGNTIYF; CDR3nt: TGCGCCAGCAGCCAAGTAGGATCAGGAAACACCATATATTTT
v_gene: TRBV4-1; abundance: once; d_gene: -; j_gene: TRBJ1-1; len: 14; CDR3aa: CASSQEVAMIEAFF; CDR3nt: TGCGCCAGCAGCCAAGAGGTCGCCATGATCGAAGCTTTCTTT
v_gene: TRBV10-3; abundance: few; d_gene: -; j_gene: TRBJ1-1; len: 14; CDR3aa: CAISETGRDTEAFF; CDR3nt: TGTGCCATCAGTGAGACAGGGCGGGACACTGAAGCTTTCTTT
v_gene: TRBV5-6; abundance: -; d_gene: -; j_gene: TRBJ2-1; len: 15; CDR3aa: CASSLRGSSYNEQFF; CDR3nt: TGTGCCAGCAGCTTAAGAGGGAGCTCCTACAATGAGCAGTTCTTC
v_gene: TRBV7-2; abundance: -; d_gene: -; j_gene: TRBJ2-3; len: 14; CDR3aa: CASAVRTNTDTQYF; CDR3nt: TGTGCCAGCGCCGTCAGGACTAACACAGATACGCAGTATTTT
v_gene: TRBV7-8; abundance: -; d_gene: -; j_gene: TRBJ2-3; len: 14; CDR3aa: CASSLGLFPDTQYF; CDR3nt: TGTGCCAGCAGCTTAGGACTATTCCCGGATACGCAGTATTTT
v_gene: TRBV5-1; abundance: -; d_gene: TRBD1; j_gene: TRBJ1-1; len: 14; CDR3aa: CASSPRTGLTEAFF; CDR3nt: TGCGCCAGCAGCCCTCGGACAGGGCTCACTGAAGCTTTCTTT
v_gene: TRBV5-6; abundance: -; d_gene: TRBD1; j_gene: TRBJ2-4; len: 17; CDR3aa: CASSLAGTVLAKNIQYF; CDR3nt: TGTGCCAGCAGCTTGGCCGGGACAGTTCTAGCCAAAAACATTCAGTACTTC
v_gene: TRBV7-2; abundance: once; d_gene: TRBD1; j_gene: TRBJ1-1; len: 14; CDR3aa: CASIGVGGGTEAFF; CDR3nt: TGTGCCAGCATTGGGGTAGGGGGCGGCACTGAAGCTTTCTTT
v_gene: TRBV5-1; abundance: -; d_gene: -; j_gene: TRBJ2-3; len: 17; CDR3aa: CASSLGAWGAGSDTQYF; CDR3nt: TGCGCCAGCAGCTTGGGGGCTTGGGGCGCGGGATCGGATACGCAGTATTTT
v_gene: TRBV15; abundance: -; d_gene: -; j_gene: TRBJ2-7; len: 14; CDR3aa: CATSRVKGSYEQYF; CDR3nt: TGTGCCACCAGCAGAGTTAAGGGCTCCTACGAGCAGTACTTC
v_gene: TRBV27; abundance: -; d_gene: -; j_gene: TRBJ1-1; len: 14; CDR3aa: CASSFQGMGAEAFF; CDR3nt: TGTGCCAGCAGTTTCCAGGGCATGGGCGCTGAAGCTTTCTTT
v_gene: TRBV28; abundance: few; d_gene: -; j_gene: TRBJ1-5; len: 15; CDR3aa: CASSAQERGNQPQHF; CDR3nt: TGTGCCAGCAGCGCCCAAGAGAGAGGGAATCAGCCCCAGCATTTT
v_gene: TRBV12-5; abundance: -; d_gene: TRBD2; j_gene: TRBJ2-1; len: 17; CDR3aa: CASGFPGTSGWYNEQFF; CDR3nt: TGTGCTAGTGGTTTCCCCGGGACTAGCGGGTGGTACAATGAGCAGTTCTTC
v_gene: TRBV7-2; abundance: -; d_gene: -; j_gene: TRBJ2-7; len: 14; CDR3aa: CASSPNFGGREQYF; CDR3nt: TGTGCCAGCAGCCCAAATTTCGGGGGGCGCGAGCAGTACTTC
v_gene: TRBV30; abundance: few; d_gene: -; j_gene: TRBJ2-5; len: 13; CDR3aa: CAWSGVYQETQYF; CDR3nt: TGTGCCTGGAGTGGAGTGTACCAAGAGACCCAGTACTTC
v_gene: TRBV19; abundance: -; d_gene: -; j_gene: TRBJ2-3; len: 18; CDR3aa: CASRDLWGGRGSTDTQYF; CDR3nt: TGTGCCAGTAGGGACCTTTGGGGGGGCAGGGGCAGCACAGATACGCAGTATTTT
v_gene: TRBV7-9; abundance: -; d_gene: -; j_gene: TRBJ1-2; len: 15; CDR3aa: CASSPPSRGAEGYTF; CDR3nt: TGTGCCAGCAGCCCCCCGTCACGGGGGGCGGAGGGCTACACCTTC
v_gene: TRBV28; abundance: once; d_gene: -; j_gene: TRBJ1-4; len: 12; CDR3aa: CASSQRGEKLFF; CDR3nt: TGTGCCAGCTCCCAGCGGGGGGAAAAACTGTTTTTT
v_gene: TRBV4-3; abundance: -; d_gene: TRBD1; j_gene: TRBJ1-2; len: 18; CDR3aa: CASSQDPGQGGGRYGYTF; CDR3nt: TGCGCCAGCAGCCAAGATCCCGGACAGGGAGGAGGACGGTATGGCTACACCTTC
v_gene: TRBV28; abundance: few; d_gene: TRBD1; j_gene: TRBJ1-3; len: 17; CDR3aa: CASRPGTGVLFGNTIYF; CDR3nt: TGTGCCAGCAGACCCGGGACAGGGGTTCTTTTTGGAAACACCATATATTTT
v_gene: TRBV29-1; abundance: -; d_gene: TRBD1; j_gene: TRBJ1-1; len: 12; CDR3aa: CSVGQPNTEAFF; CDR3nt: TGCAGCGTGGGACAGCCAAACACTGAAGCTTTCTTT
v_gene: TRBV28; abundance: -; d_gene: TRBD1; j_gene: TRBJ2-7; len: 16; CDR3aa: CASSLPGQGLNYEQYF; CDR3nt: TGTGCCAGCAGTTTACCGGGACAGGGGTTGAACTACGAGCAGTACTTC
v_gene: TRBV6-5; abundance: -; d_gene: -; j_gene: TRBJ1-1; len: 14; CDR3aa: CASSSHPRGSEAFF; CDR3nt: TGTGCCAGCAGTTCCCACCCCCGGGGATCTGAAGCTTTCTTT
v_gene: TRBV19; abundance: -; d_gene: -; j_gene: TRBJ1-2; len: 13; CDR3aa: CASRAGADYGYTF; CDR3nt: TGTGCCAGTAGGGCAGGAGCTGACTATGGCTACACCTTC
v_gene: TRBV6-6; abundance: -; d_gene: -; j_gene: TRBJ1-2; len: 14; CDR3aa: CASRRGEVDYGYTF; CDR3nt: TGTGCCAGCAGACGGGGGGAAGTCGACTATGGCTACACCTTC
v_gene: TRBV28; abundance: -; d_gene: TRBD1; j_gene: TRBJ1-5; len: 16; CDR3aa: CATRALLGQGNQPQHF; CDR3nt: TGTGCCACCAGGGCCCTCCTGGGACAGGGCAATCAGCCCCAGCATTTT
v_gene: TRBV29-1; abundance: -; d_gene: -; j_gene: TRBJ2-1; len: 15; CDR3aa: CSVEAGATVYNEQFF; CDR3nt: TGCAGCGTTGAGGCAGGGGCTACCGTCTACAATGAGCAGTTCTTC
v_gene: TRBV10-1; abundance: -; d_gene: TRBD1; j_gene: TRBJ1-2; len: 15; CDR3aa: CASSEQGTAIYGYTF; CDR3nt: TGCGCCAGCAGTGAGCAGGGGACAGCGATCTATGGCTACACCTTC
v_gene: TRBV9; abundance: once; d_gene: TRBD2; j_gene: TRBJ2-2; len: 17; CDR3aa: CASSVDPSGSYTGELFF; CDR3nt: TGTGCCAGCAGCGTAGATCCTAGCGGAAGCTACACCGGGGAGCTGTTTTTT
v_gene: TRBV13; abundance: -; d_gene: TRBD1; j_gene: TRBJ2-4; len: 12; CDR3aa: CASSLGGQGEYF; CDR3nt: TGTGCCAGCAGCTTAGGAGGCCAGGGGGAGTACTTC
v_gene: TRBV7-3; abundance: -; d_gene: TRBD1; j_gene: TRBJ2-1; len: 12; CDR3aa: CASSLEPGQVLF; CDR3nt: TGTGCCAGCAGCTTAGAACCAGGACAGGTTCTCTTC